The 9 T cell receptor beta chains below come from one sample, sequenced in a study of T cells in women clearing cervical HPV infection (dated by TCRdb to the late 2010s). To prepare the library, the immunoSEQ multiplex PCR assay was applied. This immuneACCESS table, as held by TCRdb, lists in-frame sequences with V and J called but not all clones. Of the missing ones, under half trace to an unresolved V gene in checked studies; the others have no known cause. The data table for this sample lists tens of thousands of clones. Of the sample, roughly 1.6% is held by the ten largest clones. Sequenced: blood buffy coat. These TCRs come from a woman aged 18 to 75 with a cervical HPV16 infection that either progressed to CIN3+ or cleared (not recorded which).

Remarks on this clone: The read ends 3 residues shy of where the CDR3 ends; the end is completed using the germline J gene. This chain joins TRBV10-2 and TRBJ2-5; D perhaps matches TRBD1 (6 bases). With 2 bases removed from V and 5 bases from J, the gap between germline ends came to 21 bases. CDR1 WSHSY and CDR2 SAAADI come from the germline V gene. The CDR3 extends over 17 amino acids. CDR3 DNA, as far as it was read: TGCGCCAGCAGTGAGCTGACCCGGGGCTTTAGGGGGGAGACC. Protein product: CASSELTRGFRGET. In full, the CDR3 is CASSELTRGFRGETQYF.

CDR3 loop: CASSGGPGDQPQHF. CDR3 bases read: TGTGCCAGCAGCGGGGGCCCAGGAGATCAGCCC. The chain combines TRBV5-6 with TRBJ1-5, with TRBD1 as a possible D gene (6 bases). The CDR3 end falls 3 residues outside the read, so it is completed with the germline J gene. This CDR3 has 14 amino acids. V lost 4 bases to trimming and J lost 5 bases, with 13 bases between them. Germline CDR1 reads SGHDT; CDR2 reads YYEEEE.

Concerning this clone itself: Coverage ceases 3 residues before the CDR3 finishes, and the germline J gene fills in the end. The chain employs TRBV18 and TRBJ1-2, with 12 bases lining up with TRBD1. The V gene end was trimmed by 4 bases and the J gene end by 7 bases; junction bases not matched to a gene: 4. The CDR3 is 14 amino acids. The germline CDR1 and CDR2 sequences are KGHSH and LQKENI. The part of the CDR3 DNA that was read is TGTGCCAGCTCACTGGGACAGGGGGCAGGTGGC. This encodes CASSLGQGAGG. The whole CDR3 sequence is CASSLGQGAGGYTF.

Regarding this clone: The read ends 3 residues early relative to the CDR3; the germline J gene fills the gap. J is TRBJ1-2 and V is TRBV2; 7 bases fit TRBD1. V shed 5 bases and J 1 base; nucleotides not matched to a gene: 4. The CDR3 runs 14 residues. Germline V gives CDR1 SNHLY, CDR2 FYNNEI. Incomplete CDR3 DNA: TGTGCCAGCAGTTGGGACAGCCTTAACTATGGC. Translation gives CASSWDSLNYG. The complete CDR3 sequence is CASSWDSLNYGYTF. Looking up the rest from reference TRBV2 and TRBJ1-2 gives the full variable domain: EPEVTQTPSHQVTQMGQEVILRCVPISNHLYFYWYRQILGQKVEFLVSFYNNEISEKSEIFDDQFSVERPDGSNFTLKIRSTKLEDSAMYFCASSWDSLNYGYTFGSGTRLTVV.

Comments on this clone: The read finishes 3 residues shy of the CDR3 end, and the germline J gene is used to complete it. The rearrangement joins TRBV11-2 to TRBJ2-3, with 9 bases that match TRBD2. Germline-derived CDR1 and CDR2 are SGHAT and FQNNGV. This CDR3 region has 15 residues. The part of the CDR3 DNA that was read is TGTGCCAGCAGCTTGATAGCGGGAGTGGGAGAGACG. Translated, it gives CASSLIAGVGET. The complete CDR3 sequence is CASSLIAGVGETQYF. The whole variable domain, filled in from reference TRBV11-2 and TRBJ2-3, reads EAGVAQSPRYKIIEKRQSVAFWCNPISGHATLYWYQQILGQGPKLLIQFQNNGVVDDSQLPKDRFSAERLKGVDSTLKIQPAKLEDSAVYLCASSLIAGVGETQYFGPGTRLTVL.

CDR3 sequence: CASSWSGGNTEAFF. Incomplete CDR3 DNA: TGTGCCAGCAGTTGGTCCGGGGGTAACACTGAA. The chain employs TRBV6-2 or TRBV6-3 and TRBJ1-1, with D maybe TRBD1 (5 bases). The read terminates 3 residues ahead of where the CDR3 ends, so the germline J gene completes it. Trimming left V 4 bases short and J 2 bases short, with 11 bases between. The V gene's germline CDR1 is MNHEY and CDR2 SVGEGT. This CDR3 contains 14 residues.

Notes on this clone: Read coverage stops 3 residues before the CDR3 terminus; the germline J gene supplies the remainder. The chain joins TRBV20-1 to TRBJ1-4; perhaps TRBD1 as D (5 bases). The V gene's germline CDR1 is DFQATT and CDR2 SNEGSKA (reference sequence). This CDR3 has 14 residues. Trimming cost V 0 bases and J 8 bases, with 13 bases left between them. CDR3 protein: CSARDEDTREKLFF. The CDR3 bases that were read are TGCAGTGCTAGAGATGAGGACACCCGAGAAAAA.

Regarding this clone: The DNA ends 3 residues before the CDR3 does, and the rest of the CDR3 is filled in from the germline J gene. The chain uses TRBV29-1 and TRBJ2-7; weak D call: TRBD1 (6 bases). This CDR3 region has 12 residues. The V gene's germline CDR1 is SQVTM and CDR2 ANQGSEA. Between the trimmed V and J ends, which lost 5 bases and 1 base, there was a span of 9 bases. Here the CDR3 reads CSVFQGSYEQYF. Incomplete CDR3 DNA: TGCAGCGTTTTTCAGGGGTCCTACGAG.

The sequenced part of the CDR3 DNA is TGTGCCAGCAGCTTGTCAGGGCTCCCTGAA. This gives the protein CASSLSGLPE. The entire CDR3 is CASSLSGLPEAFF. V usage is TRBV5-4 and J usage is TRBJ1-1, with a possible D match to TRBD1 (5 bases). The read finishes 3 residues shy of the CDR3 end, and the germline J gene is used to complete it. Per germline, CDR1 SGHNT and CDR2 YYREEE (reference sequence). V lost 1 base to trimming and J lost 6 bases, with 10 bases between them. The CDR3 length is 13 residues.